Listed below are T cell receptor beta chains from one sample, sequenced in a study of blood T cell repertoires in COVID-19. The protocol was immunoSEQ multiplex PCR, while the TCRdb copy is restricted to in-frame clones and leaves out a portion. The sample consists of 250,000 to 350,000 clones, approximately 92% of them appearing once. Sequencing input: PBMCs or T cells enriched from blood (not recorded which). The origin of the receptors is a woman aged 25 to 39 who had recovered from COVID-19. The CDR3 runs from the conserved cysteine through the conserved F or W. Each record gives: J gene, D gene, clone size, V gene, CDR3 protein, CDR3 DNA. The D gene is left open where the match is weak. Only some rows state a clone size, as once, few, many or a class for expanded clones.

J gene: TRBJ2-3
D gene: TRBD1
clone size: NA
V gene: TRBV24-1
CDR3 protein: CATSDPRGQGIDTQYF
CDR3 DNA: TGTGCCACCAGTGACCCCCGAGGACAGGGGATAGATACGCAGTATTTT

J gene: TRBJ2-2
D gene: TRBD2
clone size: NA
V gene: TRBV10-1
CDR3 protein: CASITSGSGFFPRLFISGELFF
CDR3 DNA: TGCGCCAGCATTACCAGCGGGAGCGGTTTCTTCCCCAGACTATTCATCTCCGGGGAGCTGTTTTTT

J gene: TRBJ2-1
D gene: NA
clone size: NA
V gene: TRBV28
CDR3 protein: CASSLRAEGSYNEQFF
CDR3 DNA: TGTGCCAGCAGTTTAAGGGCAGAGGGCTCCTACAATGAGCAGTTCTTC

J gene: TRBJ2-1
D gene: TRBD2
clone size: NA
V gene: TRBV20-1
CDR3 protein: CSASLGGPYNEQFF
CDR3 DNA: TGCAGTGCTAGTTTGGGAGGGCCCTACAATGAGCAGTTCTTC

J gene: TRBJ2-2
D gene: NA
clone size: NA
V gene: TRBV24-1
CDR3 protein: CATAGSSGELFF
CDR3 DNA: TGTGCCACCGCAGGGTCTTCCGGGGAGCTGTTTTTT

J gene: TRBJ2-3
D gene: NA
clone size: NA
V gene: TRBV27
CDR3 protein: CASSPPWRGPTDTQYF
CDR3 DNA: TGTGCCAGCAGTCCCCCTTGGCGGGGGCCCACAGATACGCAGTATTTT

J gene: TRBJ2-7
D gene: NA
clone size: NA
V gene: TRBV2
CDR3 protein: CASSVLGGVVREQYF
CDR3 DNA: TGTGCCAGCAGTGTCCTCGGCGGCGTGGTTCGGGAGCAGTACTTC

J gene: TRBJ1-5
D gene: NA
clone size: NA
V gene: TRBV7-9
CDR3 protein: CASSSPGPNQPQHF
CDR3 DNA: TGTGCCAGCAGCTCACCGGGTCCTAATCAGCCCCAGCATTTT

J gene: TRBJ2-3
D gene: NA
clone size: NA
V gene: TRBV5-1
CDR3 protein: CASSSDGLDTQYF
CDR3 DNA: TGCGCCAGCAGCTCTGATGGCCTAGATACGCAGTATTTT

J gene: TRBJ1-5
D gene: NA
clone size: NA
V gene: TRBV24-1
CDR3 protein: CATPTIFRVQPQHF
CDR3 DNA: TGTGCCACCCCTACCATCTTCAGGGTTCAGCCCCAGCATTTT

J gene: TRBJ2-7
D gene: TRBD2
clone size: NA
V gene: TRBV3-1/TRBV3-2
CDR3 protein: CASSPLAGASYEQYF
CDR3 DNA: TGTGCCAGCAGCCCGCTAGCGGGTGCCTCCTACGAGCAGTACTTC

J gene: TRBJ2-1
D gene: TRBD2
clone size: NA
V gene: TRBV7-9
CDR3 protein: CASSITGGSNEQFF
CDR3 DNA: TGTGCCAGCAGCATAACGGGAGGTTCCAATGAGCAGTTCTTC

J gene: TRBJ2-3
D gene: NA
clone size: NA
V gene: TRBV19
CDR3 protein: CASSSSPGTDTQYF
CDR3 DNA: TGTGCCAGTAGTTCTTCGCCGGGCACAGATACGCAGTATTTT

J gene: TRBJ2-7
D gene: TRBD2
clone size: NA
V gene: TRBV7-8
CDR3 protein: CASSVELARFYEQYF
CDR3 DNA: TGTGCCAGCAGCGTAGAACTAGCGAGATTCTACGAGCAGTACTTC

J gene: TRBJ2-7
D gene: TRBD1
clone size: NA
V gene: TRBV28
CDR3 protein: CASSLRGTGVNEQYF
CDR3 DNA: TGTGCCAGCAGTTTAAGGGGGACAGGGGTGAACGAGCAGTACTTC

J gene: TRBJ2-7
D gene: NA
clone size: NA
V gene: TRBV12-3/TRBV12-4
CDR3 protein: CASSPGTYEQYF
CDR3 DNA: TGTGCCAGCAGTCCCGGGACCTACGAGCAGTACTTC

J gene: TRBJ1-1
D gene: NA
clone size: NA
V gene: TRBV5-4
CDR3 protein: CASSFTGSKNTEAFF
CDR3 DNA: TGTGCCAGCAGCTTCACCGGGAGTAAGAACACTGAAGCTTTCTTT

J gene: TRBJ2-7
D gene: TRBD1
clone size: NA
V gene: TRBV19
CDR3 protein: CASSSGTGVWYEQYF
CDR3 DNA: TGTGCCAGTAGTTCCGGGACAGGGGTTTGGTACGAGCAGTACTTC

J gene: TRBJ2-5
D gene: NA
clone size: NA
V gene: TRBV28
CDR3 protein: CASRQGFQETQYF
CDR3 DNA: TGTGCCAGCAGGCAGGGCTTCCAAGAGACCCAGTACTTC

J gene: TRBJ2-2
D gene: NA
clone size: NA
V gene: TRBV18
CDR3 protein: CASSNPGLNTGELFF
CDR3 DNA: TGTGCCAGCTCCAATCCGGGACTGAATACCGGGGAGCTGTTTTTT

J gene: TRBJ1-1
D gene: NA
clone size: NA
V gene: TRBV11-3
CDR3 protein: CASSKQVNTEAFF
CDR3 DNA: TGTGCCAGCAGCAAACAGGTGAACACTGAAGCTTTCTTT

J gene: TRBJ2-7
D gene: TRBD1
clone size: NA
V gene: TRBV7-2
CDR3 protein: CASSSGTGVRANYEQYF
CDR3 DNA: TGTGCCAGCAGCTCCGGGACAGGGGTCCGTGCCAACTACGAGCAGTACTTC

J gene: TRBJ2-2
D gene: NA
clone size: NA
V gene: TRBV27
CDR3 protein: CASSLWVAKNTGELFF
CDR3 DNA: TGTGCCAGCAGTTTATGGGTAGCGAAGAACACCGGGGAGCTGTTTTTT

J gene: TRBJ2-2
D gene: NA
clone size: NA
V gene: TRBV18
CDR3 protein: CASSPPRWFFDTGELFF
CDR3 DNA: TGTGCCAGCTCACCACCCAGATGGTTTTTCGACACCGGGGAGCTGTTTTTT

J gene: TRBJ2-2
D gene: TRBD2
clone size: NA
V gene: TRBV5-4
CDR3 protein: CASSYGTSGRAFVGELFF
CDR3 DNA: TGTGCCAGCAGCTACGGGACTAGCGGGAGGGCCTTTGTCGGGGAGCTGTTTTTT

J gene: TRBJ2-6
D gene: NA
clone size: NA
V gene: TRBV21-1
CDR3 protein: CASTPSLAGVCGANVLTF
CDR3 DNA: TGTGCCAGCACCCCCTCACTAGCGGGAGTATGTGGGGCCAACGTCCTGACTTTC

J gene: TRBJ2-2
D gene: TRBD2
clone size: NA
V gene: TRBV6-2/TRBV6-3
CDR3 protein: CASSPSGIANTGELFF
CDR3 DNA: TGTGCCAGCAGCCCTAGCGGGATCGCGAACACCGGGGAGCTGTTTTTT

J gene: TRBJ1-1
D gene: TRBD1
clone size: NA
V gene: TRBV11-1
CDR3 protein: CASSLDGPGGVTEAFF
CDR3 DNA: TGTGCCAGCAGCTTAGATGGCCCAGGGGGCGTTACTGAAGCTTTCTTT

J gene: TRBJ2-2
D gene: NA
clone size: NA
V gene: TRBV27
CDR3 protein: CASSLIGTPIGGELFF
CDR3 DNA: TGTGCCAGCAGTTTGATAGGGACTCCCATTGGGGGGGAGCTGTTTTTT

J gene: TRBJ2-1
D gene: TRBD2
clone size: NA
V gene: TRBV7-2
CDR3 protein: CASSVIAGVNEQFF
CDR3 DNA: TGTGCCAGCAGCGTTATTGCGGGAGTGAATGAGCAGTTCTTC

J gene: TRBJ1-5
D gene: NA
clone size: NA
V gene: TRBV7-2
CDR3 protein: CASSAPGTTNQPQHF
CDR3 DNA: TGTGCCAGCAGCGCCCCCGGGACTACCAATCAGCCCCAGCATTTT

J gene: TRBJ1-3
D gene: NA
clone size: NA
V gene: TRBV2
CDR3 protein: CASSRVFGNTIYF
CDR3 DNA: TGTGCCAGCAGCAGGGTATTTGGAAACACCATATATTTT

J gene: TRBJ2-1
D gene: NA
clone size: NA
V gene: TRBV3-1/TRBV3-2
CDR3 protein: CASSSRGYNEQFF
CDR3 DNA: TGTGCCAGCAGCTCACGCGGTTACAATGAGCAGTTCTTC

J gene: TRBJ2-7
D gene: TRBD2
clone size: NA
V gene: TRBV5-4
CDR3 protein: CASTGGADFTYEQYF
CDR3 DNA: TGTGCCAGCACCGGGGGGGCAGATTTTACCTACGAGCAGTACTTC

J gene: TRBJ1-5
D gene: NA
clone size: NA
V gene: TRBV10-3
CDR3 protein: CAISESIGQGSNQPQHF
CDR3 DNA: TGTGCCATCAGTGAGTCGATAGGGCAGGGGAGCAATCAGCCCCAGCATTTT

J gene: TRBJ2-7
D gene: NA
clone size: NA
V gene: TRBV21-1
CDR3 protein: CASSQPPSEKREQYF
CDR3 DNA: TGTGCCAGCAGCCAACCCCCTAGCGAAAAGCGCGAGCAGTACTTC

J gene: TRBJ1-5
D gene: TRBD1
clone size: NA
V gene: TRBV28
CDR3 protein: CASRMTGGQPQHF
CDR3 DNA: TGTGCCAGCAGAATGACAGGGGGCCAGCCCCAGCATTTT

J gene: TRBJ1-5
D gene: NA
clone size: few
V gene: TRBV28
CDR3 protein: CASTPSGGGPQHF
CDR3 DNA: TGTGCCAGCACCCCGTCGGGTGGTGGGCCCCAGCATTTT

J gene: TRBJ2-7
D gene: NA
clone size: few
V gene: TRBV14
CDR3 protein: CASSPGQVEQYF
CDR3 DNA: TGTGCCAGCAGCCCTGGACAAGTCGAGCAGTACTTC

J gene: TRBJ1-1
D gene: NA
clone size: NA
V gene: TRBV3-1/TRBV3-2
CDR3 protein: CASSQDRWSEAFF
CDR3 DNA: TGTGCCAGCAGCCAAGATAGGTGGAGTGAAGCTTTCTTT

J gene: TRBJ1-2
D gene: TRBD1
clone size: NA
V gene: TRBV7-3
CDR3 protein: CASAGQGDYGYTF
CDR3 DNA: TGTGCCAGCGCGGGACAGGGAGACTATGGCTACACCTTC